This T cell receptor (beta chain) was captured by sequencing in a study of shared clonotypes between healthy human individuals. Study at large: Those who served as donors were a couple of women and a few men between the ages of 18 and 49. Used for every donor were three CD4 naive, three CD4 memory, two CD8 naive and one CD8 memory plate. General study findings and limits: Measured sharing among donors was expected to vary with sequencing depth.

Notes on this clone: What it binds is not known. The sample carries other DNA sequences with the same CDR3.

Healthy adults negative for HIV, lacking recent acute infections or vaccinations, served as donors. Between the trimmed V and J ends, which lost 8 bases and 0 bases, there was a span of 8 bases. Per the germline V gene, CDR1 is MNHNS and CDR2 is SASEGT. CDR3 length: 13 amino acids. Only in-frame clones appear in the TCRdb table, and some are missing; sequencing was by immunoSEQ multiplex PCR. The table records some 2,100,000 clones, around 95% of them present only once. The chain is built from TRBV6-1 and TRBJ2-1; D unresolved. This clonotype was sampled from a man aged 18 to 30 in good health. Sequencing input: naive CD4+ T cells sorted from blood. Subset noted: CD45RA+ positively selected. The CDR3 DNA sequence: TGTGCCAGCCGCTTAAGCTCCTACAATGAGCAGTTCTTC. It codes for CASRLSSYNEQFF.